The 32 T cell receptor beta chains below come from one sample, sequenced in a study of blood T cells in healthy people across ages. The use of a sample-barcoded 5' primer and a J-beta primer mix characterized a second PCR of about 7 to 12 cycles. TCRdb reanalysed the 5' RACE reads using MiXCR and keeps one entry per CDR3 protein. The sample gives approximately 670,000 distinct CDR3 sequences, about 43% of which show up once; about 30% is in the top ten. The sequenced material came from blood. Receptors originate from an elderly man in good health.

This clonotype turned up a few times. The gene calls are TRBV12-3 or TRBV12-4 and TRBJ2-5, with a possible D match to TRBD2 (5 bases). V lost 6 bases to trimming and J lost 5 bases, with 10 bases between them. The length of the CDR3 is 12 residues. The CDR3 bases are TGTGCCAGCAGAAATTCGGGGGAGACCCAGTACTTC. The encoded protein is CASRNSGETQYF.

There are many counts of this clonotype. This rearrangement joins TRBV5-5 to TRBJ1-6; no firm D call. This CDR3 has 16 residues. The germline V and J ends were trimmed by 3 bases and 0 bases, with 10 bases remaining between them. The germline CDR1 and CDR2 sequences are SGHKS and YYEKEE (reference sequence). CDR3: CASSYDWSSYNSPLHF. CDR3 nucleotides: TGTGCCAGCAGCTACGACTGGAGCTCCTATAATTCACCCCTCCACTTT.

This clonotype was seen ten or more times. The rearrangement uses TRBV4-3 and TRBJ2-3; D call uncertain. This CDR3 is built from 13 residues. Trimming took 4 bases from V and 2 from J, leaving 7 bases between them. Germline V lookup: CDR1 LGHNA, CDR2 YSLEER. The CDR3 reads CASSRDPTDTQYF. CDR3 DNA sequence: TGCGCCAGCAGCCGAGACCCCACAGATACGCAGTATTTT.

This clonotype was seen a handful of times. The V and J genes are TRBV6-6 and TRBJ2-5; D unresolved. The CDR3 length is 14 residues. The germline V and J ends were trimmed by 5 bases and 11 bases, with 21 bases remaining between them. The germline V gene encodes CDR1 MNHNY and CDR2 SVGAGI (reference sequence). The CDR3 sequence is CASSQGDWVNEQYF. In DNA, the CDR3 is TGTGCCAGCAGTCAAGGAGACTGGGTCAATGAGCAGTACTTC.

The chain joins TRBV7-8 to TRBJ2-3; TRBD1 might be the D (5 bases). Germline V gene sequence: CDR1 SGHVS, CDR2 FQNEAQ. The V end lost 3 bases, the J end lost 5 bases, and 12 bases lay between the germline ends. CDR3 length: 14 residues. CDR3 amino acids: CASSFRESRDTQYF. CDR3 bases: TGTGCCAGCAGCTTCAGGGAATCCCGAGATACGCAGTATTTT.

This clonotype was counted between two and nine times. The chain combines TRBV28 with TRBJ2-5; tentatively, D is TRBD2 (6 bases). The J call may be wrong; the DNA end is better matched by TRBJ2-7. Germline CDR1 and CDR2: MDHEN and SYDVKM. The CDR3 extends over 15 amino acids. The CDR3 is CASSLIRRGPYEQYF. CDR3 nucleotides: TGTGCCAGCAGTTTAATTCGGAGGGGCCCCTACGAGCAGTACTTC.

This clonotype was recorded many times. V and J are TRBV4-3 and TRBJ2-1; 7 positions agree with TRBD2. CDR3 size: 16 residues. The V and J ends lost 0 bases and 0 bases, in that order; junction bases with no gene match: 2. CDR1 LGHNA and CDR2 YSLEER come from the germline V gene. The CDR3 spells CASSQDWGGSYNEQFF. The CDR3 DNA follows: TGCGCCAGCAGCCAAGATTGGGGGGGCTCCTACAATGAGCAGTTCTTC.

V and J are TRBV20-1 and TRBJ2-3, with a weak D call TRBD1 (5 bases). The CDR3 is 17 residues long. Trimming cost V 3 bases and J 6 bases, with 25 bases left between them. CDR1 is DFQATT and CDR2 is SNEGSKA in the germline V gene (reference sequence). The CDR3 reads CSARANRGQGLGDTQYF. CDR3 coding DNA: TGCAGTGCTAGGGCTAACCGCGGACAAGGGCTGGGGGATACGCAGTATTTT.

The table lists this clonotype with a few counts. This chain links TRBV3-1 with TRBJ2-4; maybe TRBD2 (5 bases). Trimming left V 2 bases short and J 0 bases short, with 17 bases between. In germline, CDR1 is LGHDT, CDR2 YNNKEL (reference sequence). The CDR3 consists of 18 residues. The CDR3, as DNA: TGTGCCAGCAGCCAAAACCCCCCGGGGATTCTAGCCAAAAACATTCAGTACTTC. This encodes CASSQNPPGILAKNIQYF.

This clonotype was recorded at least ten times. The genes are TRBV20-1 and TRBJ2-5, with 8 bases fitting TRBD1. Germline V gene data show CDR1 as DFQATT and CDR2 as SNEGSKA (reference sequence). The CDR3 runs 13 residues. The ends lost 7 bases at V and 2 bases at J; junction bases unmatched: 6. The CDR3 sequence: CSVWDRYQETQYF. The DNA for the CDR3 is TGCAGTGTCTGGGACAGGTATCAAGAGACCCAGTACTTC.

The chain combines TRBV21-1 with TRBJ2-3; TRBD1 is taken as the D call from the table, unchecked against the DNA. TRBV21-1 constitutes a pseudogene. The CDR3 is 17 amino acids. CDR3: CASSKQPGPSSTDTQYF. CDR3 coding DNA: TGTGCCAGCAGCAAACAACCGGGGCCATCTAGCACAGATACGCAGTATTTT.

This clonotype was detected once. Germline and junction disagree at one end, which may indicate a read error. The chain has TRBV10-2 and TRBJ1-3; D gene ambiguous. Germline V gene sequence: CDR1 WSHSY, CDR2 SAAADI. The CDR3 length is 16 residues. The CDR3 DNA is TGCGCCAGCAGTGAGTCGCCGGTTTCGGCGGGAAACACCACATATTTT. Protein sequence: CASSESPVSAGNTTYF.

This clonotype showed up many times. CDR3 nucleotides: TGTGCCAGCAGCTCACGGACAGGGGGCCTCTACGAGCAGTACTTC. As protein: CASSSRTGGLYEQYF. The rearrangement links TRBV7-2 to TRBJ2-7; 11 bases map to TRBD1. The CDR3 totals 15 residues. V lost 4 bases to trimming and J lost 3 bases; unmatched junction nucleotides: 5. The germline CDR1 and CDR2 sequences are SGHTA and FQGNSA.

Only a few counts were recorded for this clonotype. In DNA form, the CDR3 reads TGTGCCAGCAGTGACGCGGTAATCTCCAGAACGGAGACCCAGTACTTC. It yields the protein CASSDAVISRTETQYF. The rearrangement links TRBV6-1 to TRBJ2-5; the D is unclear. Looked up from germline, CDR1 is MNHNS and CDR2 is SASEGT. Between the trimmed V and J ends, which lost 3 bases and 5 bases, there was a span of 19 bases. CDR3 size: 16 residues.

In its sample, this clonotype was seen a few times. The chain employs TRBV30 and TRBJ2-5, with D perhaps TRBD1 (5 bases). CDR3 size: 13 residues. Germline CDR1 GTSNPN, CDR2 SVGIG (reference sequence). V shed 3 bases and J shed 5 bases, with 13 bases lying between them. For the CDR3, the DNA is TGTGCCTGGAGCGCACAGGTTGGGGAGACCCAGTACTTC. Amino acids: CAWSAQVGETQYF.

The count of this clonotype is one. The chain links TRBV14 to TRBJ2-5; D is possibly TRBD2 (6 bases). CDR1 and CDR2 (germline): SGHDN, FVKESK. The CDR3 is 14 residues long. Trimming removed 1 base from V and 5 bases from J, with 11 bases in between. CDR3 sequence reads: CASSQALARETQYF. Here the CDR3 DNA reads TGTGCCAGCAGCCAAGCTCTAGCGAGGGAGACCCAGTACTTC.

As concerns this clonotype: Since a much larger clone is just one base distant, this may be a read error. The chain uses TRBV27 and TRBJ2-3; TRBD1 is a possible D gene (7 bases). In germline, CDR1 is MNHEY, CDR2 SMNVEV (reference sequence). The CDR3 has 17 residues. Deletions cut 2 bases from V and 6 bases from J, with 21 bases between. This CDR3 is CASSLGDGTVSGDTQYF. DNA for the CDR3: TGTGCCAGCAGTTTAGGGGATGGGACAGTGAGCGGGGATACGCAGTATTTT.

This rearrangement joins TRBV27 to TRBJ2-3; D gene unclear. V lost 3 bases and J 1 base, leaving 11 bases between the germline ends. The CDR3 length is 15 residues. Germline CDR1 MNHEY, CDR2 SMNVEV (reference sequence). The CDR3 DNA follows: TGTGCCAGCAGTTTGGGTAGGGCTGGCACAGATACGCAGTATTTT. It encodes CASSLGRAGTDTQYF.

This clonotype occurred many times. J is TRBJ2-7 and V is TRBV29-1; D might be TRBD1 (6 bases). From germline, CDR1 is SQVTM and CDR2 ANQGSEA. The CDR3 totals 14 residues. The ends were cut back, 0 bases at V and 2 bases at J, with 11 bases in the middle. The CDR3 nucleotides read TGCAGCGTTGAAGATAGGCAGGGGACCTACGAGCAGTACTTC. Translated, it gives CSVEDRQGTYEQYF.

The sample holds a few counts of this clonotype. V usage is TRBV25-1 and J usage is TRBJ2-6; 10 bases map to TRBD1. Germline V CDR1 and CDR2: MGHDK, SYGVNS. CDR3 size: 17 residues. The V and J ends lost 6 bases and 0 bases, in that order; junction bases with no gene match: 5. This chain's CDR3 is CASRYGTGDSGANVLTF. The CDR3 nucleotides are TGTGCCAGCAGATATGGGACAGGGGACTCTGGGGCCAACGTCCTGACTTTC.

Turning to this clonotype: This may be a read error: a much more frequent sequence differs by one nucleotide. The J gene is TRBJ2-5, the V gene TRBV7-6; TRBD1 or TRBD2 may be the D gene (5 bases each). CDR1 is SGHVS, CDR2 FNYEAQ, per germline. This CDR3 region has 14 residues. The V end was cut by 0 bases, the J end by 9 bases, with 14 bases between. This CDR3 is CASSLAGVREAQYF. The CDR3 bases are TGTGCCAGCAGCTTAGCGGGGGTGCGTGAGGCCCAGTACTTC.

The V gene is TRBV5-6, the J gene TRBJ2-5, with D maybe TRBD2 (6 bases). The CDR3 consists of 13 residues. Germline V gene sequence: CDR1 SGHDT, CDR2 YYEEEE. Trimming removed 6 bases from V and 3 bases from J, with 12 bases in between. The CDR3: CASNKASEETQYF. CDR3 in DNA: TGTGCCAGCAACAAGGCTAGCGAAGAGACCCAGTACTTC.

The chain couples TRBV25-1 to TRBJ1-3; D is unresolved. Germline lookup yields CDR1 MGHDK and CDR2 SYGVNS. This CDR3 contains 16 residues. The germline V and J ends were trimmed by 1 base and 0 bases, with 10 bases remaining between them. The CDR3 DNA reads as TGTGCCAGCAGTGAATCCGGGATGGTCTCTGGAAACACCATATATTTT. Residues: CASSESGMVSGNTIYF.

The rearrangement uses TRBV20-1 and TRBJ1-1, with D unclear. CDR3 size: 15 residues. Trimming took off 7 bases at V and 1 base at J, with 19 bases between the two ends. Germline V CDR1 and CDR2: DFQATT, SNEGSKA (reference sequence). The DNA for the CDR3 is TGCAGTGTTAGGGAGTCCTTTAGATCGAACACTGAAGCTTTCTTT. It is translated as CSVRESFRSNTEAFF.

The chain has TRBV20-1 and TRBJ2-1; 12 bases are a match to TRBD2. The V gene's germline CDR1 is DFQATT and CDR2 SNEGSKA (reference sequence). Trimming at V came to 5 bases and at J to 4 bases, leaving 9 bases not matched to a gene. The length of the CDR3 is 16 residues. CDR3 loop: CSAGRTSGIAYNEQFF. The DNA of the CDR3 is TGCAGTGCTGGGAGGACTAGCGGGATAGCGTACAATGAGCAGTTCTTC.

This clonotype has only one observation. The genes are TRBV20-1 and TRBJ2-7, with 8 bases identical to TRBD2. Germline-derived CDR1 and CDR2 are DFQATT and SNEGSKA (reference sequence). The V gene end was trimmed by 6 bases and the J gene end by 7 bases; junction bases not matched to a gene: 14. The CDR3 extends over 14 amino acids. For the CDR3, the DNA is TGCAGTGCCGCGGGACTAGAGTCCTACAATGAGCAGTACTTC. It translates to CSAAGLESYNEQYF.

V gene TRBV27 combines with J gene TRBJ2-7; a possible D gene is TRBD2 (5 bases). V lost 5 bases and J 2 bases, leaving 10 bases between the germline ends. CDR3 length: 13 residues. Germline CDR1 reads MNHEY; CDR2 reads SMNVEV (reference sequence). CDR3 loop: CASSAKGAYEQYF. The CDR3 region has the DNA TGTGCCAGCAGTGCCAAGGGAGCCTACGAGCAGTACTTC.

A remark on this clonotype: This may be a read error, as it is one base from a much larger clone. The chain links TRBV7-9 to TRBJ2-1; D is perhaps TRBD1 (5 bases). This CDR3 region has 16 residues. Germline values: CDR1 SEHNR, CDR2 FQNEAQ (reference sequence). The DNA of the CDR3 is TGTGCCAGCAGCTTAGAGCAGGCAGGGTCGTACAATAAGCAGTTCTTC. Its translation: CASSLEQAGSYNKQFF.

The genes are TRBV5-1 and TRBJ1-2; D possibly corresponds to TRBD1 (6 bases). Germline CDR1 and CDR2: SGHRS and YFSETQ. The CDR3 contains 14 residues. The V and J ends lost 4 bases and 6 bases respectively, with 16 bases between them. The CDR3 sequence: CASSPGEGADGYTF. CDR3 coding DNA: TGCGCCAGCAGCCCAGGGGAGGGAGCGGATGGCTACACCTTC.

CDR3 in DNA: TGTGCCAGCGAGACTAGCGGCCGAAACAATGAGCAGTTCTTC. Its protein is CASETSGRNNEQFF. V usage is TRBV28 and J usage is TRBJ2-1, with 9 bases that match TRBD2. This CDR3 has 14 amino acids. The ends lost 8 bases at V and 5 bases at J; junction bases unmatched: 7. Germline lookup yields CDR1 MDHEN and CDR2 SYDVKM.

The CDR3 DNA reads TGTGCCTGGAGCCCCAGGAGGACGGGCGAGCAGTACTTC. It yields the protein CAWSPRRTGEQYF. The chain links TRBV30 to TRBJ2-7; maybe TRBD2 (5 bases). CDR3 length equals 13 residues. The V end was cut by 3 bases, the J end by 6 bases, with 15 bases between. The germline V gene encodes CDR1 GTSNPN and CDR2 SVGIG (reference sequence).

This chain uses TRBV9 with TRBJ1-2, with 8 bases fitting TRBD1. The CDR3 runs to 15 residues. Germline V gene lookup returns CDR1 SGDLS and CDR2 YYNGEE. V was pared by 1 base and J by 0 bases, with 2 bases of the junction left unmatched. This CDR3 is CASSVRTGPNYGYTF. The CDR3 region has the DNA TGTGCCAGCAGCGTACGGACAGGGCCTAACTATGGCTACACCTTC.